These T cell receptor beta chains were read from a single sample in a study of blood T cell repertoires in COVID-19. Clones were sequenced by immunoSEQ multiplex PCR, and TCRdb holds only the in-frame ones, with some missing. The sample consists of about 140,000 clones, 84% of them appearing once. The specimen was peripheral blood. The receptors here all came from a woman aged 55-69 years with acute or convalescent COVID-19. The CDR3 runs from the conserved cysteine through the conserved F or W. D genes are given only for firm matches. Not all rows give a size; the values are once, few, many and, for expanded clones, a class.

size	V	J	D	DNA	CDR3
once	TRBV20-1	TRBJ1-1	TRBD1	TGCAGTGCTAGTAGGCAGGGGGCCCTCGGAGCTTTCTTT	CSASRQGALGAFF
once	TRBV7-2	TRBJ2-6	TRBD2	TGTGCCAGCAGCTTAAAAGGGAGGGCGGGGGCCAACGTCCTGACTTTC	CASSLKGRAGANVLTF
NA	TRBV5-4	TRBJ1-2	TRBD1	TGTGCCAGCAGCGGGACAGCCAGCTATGGCTACACCTTC	CASSGTASYGYTF
NA	TRBV29-1	TRBJ1-2	TRBD1	TGCAGCGTTGAACCCTCTACCGGGACAGGACATGGCTACACCTTC	CSVEPSTGTGHGYTF
NA	TRBV5-1	TRBJ1-6	NA	TGCGCCAGCAGCTTTTCAGGGTCCTATAATTCACCCCTCCACTTT	CASSFSGSYNSPLHF
NA	TRBV19	TRBJ1-2	NA	TGTGCCAGTAGTATGACACACTATGGCTACACCTTC	CASSMTHYGYTF
NA	TRBV19	TRBJ2-1	TRBD2	TGTGCCAGTAGTATAAGAGCGGGAGCCTACAATGAGCAGTTCTTC	CASSIRAGAYNEQFF
NA	TRBV27	TRBJ1-5	NA	TGTGCCAGCAGTTTATCGAAGGGGTTTAGCAATCAGCCCCAGCATTTT	CASSLSKGFSNQPQHF
NA	TRBV7-7	TRBJ2-1	TRBD2	TGTGCTAGCAGCCCACGATGGGGACTAGCGTCAATAAATGAGCAGTTCTTC	CASSPRWGLASINEQFF
NA	TRBV28	TRBJ2-3	TRBD2	TGTGCCATTGGGGGACTAGCGGCGAGCACAGATACGCAGTATTTT	CAIGGLAASTDTQYF
NA	TRBV19	TRBJ2-1	TRBD1	TGTGCCAGTAGACCGGGACAGGGGTACAATGAGCAGTTCTTC	CASRPGQGYNEQFF
once	TRBV19	TRBJ1-2	TRBD1	TGTGCCAGTAGTATTGGGGACAGGGGACTTACTAACTATGGCTACACCTTC	CASSIGDRGLTNYGYTF
NA	TRBV30	TRBJ1-2	NA	TGTGCCTGGAGTGCTTGGCAGGGAGGGGATGGCTACACCTTC	CAWSAWQGGDGYTF
NA	TRBV5-1	TRBJ2-1	NA	TGCGCCAGCAGCCCGGGGTCTCACAATGAGCAGTTCTTC	CASSPGSHNEQFF